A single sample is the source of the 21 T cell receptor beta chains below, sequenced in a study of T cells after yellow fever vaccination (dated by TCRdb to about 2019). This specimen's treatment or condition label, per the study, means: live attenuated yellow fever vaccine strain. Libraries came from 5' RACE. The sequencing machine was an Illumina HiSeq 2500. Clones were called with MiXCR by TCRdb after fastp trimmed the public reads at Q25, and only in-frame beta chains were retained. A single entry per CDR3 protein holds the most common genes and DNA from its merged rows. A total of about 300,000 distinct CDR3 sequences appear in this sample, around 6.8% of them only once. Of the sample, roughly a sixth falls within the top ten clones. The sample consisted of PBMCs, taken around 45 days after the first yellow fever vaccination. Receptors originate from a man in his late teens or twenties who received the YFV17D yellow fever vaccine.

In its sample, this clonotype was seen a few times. CDR3 in DNA: TGTGCCAGCACCGAAACAGGGGTCACCGGGGAGCTGTTTTTT. Translated, it gives CASTETGVTGELFF. The chain carries TRBV5-6 and TRBJ2-2; 7 nucleotides agree with TRBD1. V shed 6 bases and J 4 bases; nucleotides not matched to a gene: 6. The CDR3 is 14 amino acids. Per germline, CDR1 SGHDT and CDR2 YYEEEE.

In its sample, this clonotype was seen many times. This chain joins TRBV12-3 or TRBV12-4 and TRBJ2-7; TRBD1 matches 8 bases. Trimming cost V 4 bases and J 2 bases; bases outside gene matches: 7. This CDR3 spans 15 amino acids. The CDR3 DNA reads TGTGCCAGCAGTTGGCCAGACAGGGGAACCTACGAGCAGTACGTC. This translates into CASSWPDRGTYEQYV.

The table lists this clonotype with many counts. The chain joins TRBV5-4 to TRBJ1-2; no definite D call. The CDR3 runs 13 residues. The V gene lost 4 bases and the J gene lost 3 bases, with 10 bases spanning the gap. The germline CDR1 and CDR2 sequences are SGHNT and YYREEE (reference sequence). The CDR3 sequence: CASSIGRHYGYTF. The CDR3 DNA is TGTGCCAGCAGCATCGGACGGCACTATGGCTACACCTTC. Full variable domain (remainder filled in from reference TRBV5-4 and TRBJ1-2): ETGVTQSPTHLIKTRGQQVTLRCSSQSGHNTVSWYQQALGQGPQFIFQYYREEENGRGNFPPRFSGLQFPNYSSELNVNALELDDSALYLCASSIGRHYGYTFGSGTRLTVV.

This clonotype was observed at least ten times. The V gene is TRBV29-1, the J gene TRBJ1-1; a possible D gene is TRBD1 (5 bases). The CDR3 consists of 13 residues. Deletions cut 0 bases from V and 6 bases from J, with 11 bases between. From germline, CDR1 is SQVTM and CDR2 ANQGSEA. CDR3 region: CSVEDRGVAEAFF. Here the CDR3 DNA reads TGCAGCGTTGAAGATCGAGGGGTGGCTGAAGCTTTCTTT.

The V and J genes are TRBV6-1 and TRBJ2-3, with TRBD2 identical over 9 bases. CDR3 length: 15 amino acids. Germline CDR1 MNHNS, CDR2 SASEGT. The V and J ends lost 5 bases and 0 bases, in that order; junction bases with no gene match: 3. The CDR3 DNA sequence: TGTGCCAGCAGTCGACTAGCGGAAAGCACAGATACGCAGTATTTT. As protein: CASSRLAESTDTQYF.

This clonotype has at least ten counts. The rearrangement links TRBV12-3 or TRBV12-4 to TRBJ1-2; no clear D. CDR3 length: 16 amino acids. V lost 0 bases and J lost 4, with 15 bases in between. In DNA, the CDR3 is TGTGCCAGCAGTTTAGCATTGTTATCAAAACCCTATGGCTACACCTTC. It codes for CASSLALLSKPYGYTF.

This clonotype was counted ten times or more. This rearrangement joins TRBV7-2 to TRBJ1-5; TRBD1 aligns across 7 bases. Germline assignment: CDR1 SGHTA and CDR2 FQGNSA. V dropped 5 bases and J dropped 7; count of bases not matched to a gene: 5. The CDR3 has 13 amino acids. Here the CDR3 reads CASSPDRVQPQHF. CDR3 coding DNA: TGTGCCAGCAGCCCCGACAGGGTACAGCCCCAGCATTTT.

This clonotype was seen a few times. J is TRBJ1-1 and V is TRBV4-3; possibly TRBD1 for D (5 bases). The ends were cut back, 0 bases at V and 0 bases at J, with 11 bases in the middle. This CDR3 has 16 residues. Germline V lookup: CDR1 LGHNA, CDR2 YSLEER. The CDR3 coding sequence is TGCGCCAGCAGCCAAGATTCGGGGCAGGTGAACACTGAAGCTTTCTTT. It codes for CASSQDSGQVNTEAFF.

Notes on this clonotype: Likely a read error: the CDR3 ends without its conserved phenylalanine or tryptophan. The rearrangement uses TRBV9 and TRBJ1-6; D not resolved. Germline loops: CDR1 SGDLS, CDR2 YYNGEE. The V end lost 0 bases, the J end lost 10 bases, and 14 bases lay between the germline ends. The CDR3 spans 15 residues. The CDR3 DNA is TGTGCCAGCAGCGTAGAAGGGAAGGGAGGGTCACCCCTCCACCTT. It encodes CASSVEGKGGSPLHL.

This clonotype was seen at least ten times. The CDR3 nucleotides read TGTGCCAGCAGCCCCCAGGGGGCATGGGAGACCCAGTACTTC. This sequence encodes CASSPQGAWETQYF. The rearrangement joins TRBV7-9 to TRBJ2-5, with 8 bases matching TRBD1. The V segment lost 5 bases and the J segment 5 bases; nucleotides outside the gene matches: 7. CDR1 and CDR2 (germline): SEHNR, FQNEAQ (reference sequence). The CDR3 runs to 14 residues.

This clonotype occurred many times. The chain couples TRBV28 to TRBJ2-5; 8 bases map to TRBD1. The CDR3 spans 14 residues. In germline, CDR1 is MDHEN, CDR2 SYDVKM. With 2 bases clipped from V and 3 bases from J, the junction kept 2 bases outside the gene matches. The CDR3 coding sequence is TGTGCCAGCAGTTTACTGACAGGGGAAGAGACCCAGTACTTC. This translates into CASSLLTGEETQYF.

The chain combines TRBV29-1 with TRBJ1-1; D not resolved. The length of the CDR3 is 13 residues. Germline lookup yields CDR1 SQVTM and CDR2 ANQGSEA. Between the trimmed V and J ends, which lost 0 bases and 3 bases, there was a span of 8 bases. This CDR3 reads CSVEDHLDTEAFF. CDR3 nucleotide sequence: TGCAGCGTTGAAGATCACTTGGACACTGAAGCTTTCTTT. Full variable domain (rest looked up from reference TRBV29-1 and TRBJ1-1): SAVISQKPSRDICQRGTSLTIQCQVDSQVTMMFWYRQQPGQSLTLIATANQGSEATYESGFVIDKFPISRPNLTFSTLTVSNMSPEDSSIYLCSVEDHLDTEAFFGQGTRLTVV.

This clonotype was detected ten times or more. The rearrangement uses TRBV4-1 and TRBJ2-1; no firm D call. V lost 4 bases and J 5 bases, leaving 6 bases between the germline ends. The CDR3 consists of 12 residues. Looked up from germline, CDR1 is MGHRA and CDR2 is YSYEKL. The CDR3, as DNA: TGCGCCAGCAGCCTGGAACACAATGAGCAGTTCTTC. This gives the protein CASSLEHNEQFF.

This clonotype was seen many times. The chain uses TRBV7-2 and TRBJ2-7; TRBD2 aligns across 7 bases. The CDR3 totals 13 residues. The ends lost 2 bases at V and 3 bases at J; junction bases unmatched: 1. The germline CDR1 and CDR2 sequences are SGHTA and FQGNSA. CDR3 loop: CASSLTGGYEQYV. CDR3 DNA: TGTGCCAGCAGCTTAACGGGGGGCTACGAGCAGTACGTC.

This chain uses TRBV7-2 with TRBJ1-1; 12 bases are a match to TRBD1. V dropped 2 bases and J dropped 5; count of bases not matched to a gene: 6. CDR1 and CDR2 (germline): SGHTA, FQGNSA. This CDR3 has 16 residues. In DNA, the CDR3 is TGTGCCAGCAGCTTAATGGGACAGGGGGCAGTTACTGAAGCTTTCTTT. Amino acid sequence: CASSLMGQGAVTEAFF.

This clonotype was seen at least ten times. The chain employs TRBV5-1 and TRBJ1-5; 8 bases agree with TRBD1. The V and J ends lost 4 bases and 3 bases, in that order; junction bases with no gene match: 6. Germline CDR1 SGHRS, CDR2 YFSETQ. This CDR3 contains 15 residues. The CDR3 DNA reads TGCGCCAGCAGCCCCGGACAGGGAGCCAATCAGCCCCAGCATTTT. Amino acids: CASSPGQGANQPQHF.

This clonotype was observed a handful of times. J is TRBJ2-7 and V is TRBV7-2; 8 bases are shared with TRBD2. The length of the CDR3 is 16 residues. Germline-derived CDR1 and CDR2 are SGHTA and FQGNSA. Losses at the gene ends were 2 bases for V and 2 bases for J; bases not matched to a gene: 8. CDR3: CASSLSPSGRAYEQYF. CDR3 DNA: TGTGCCAGCAGCTTATCCCCCAGCGGGAGAGCCTACGAGCAGTACTTC.

The CDR3 sequence is CSAKQGTGIQYF. The CDR3 nucleotides are TGCAGTGCAAAACAGGGGACAGGCATTCAGTACTTC. The genes are TRBV20-1 and TRBJ2-4; 8 positions agree with TRBD1. CDR3 length: 12 residues. CDR1 is DFQATT and CDR2 is SNEGSKA in the germline V gene (reference sequence). With V trimmed by 6 bases and J by 9 bases, 7 bases remained unmatched.

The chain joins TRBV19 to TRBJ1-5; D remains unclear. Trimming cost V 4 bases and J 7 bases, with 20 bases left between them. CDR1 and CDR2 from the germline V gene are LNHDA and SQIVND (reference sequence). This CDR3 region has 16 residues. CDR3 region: CASSNSGATRRQPQHF. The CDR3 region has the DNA TGTGCCAGTAGTAATTCCGGCGCAACTAGGAGGCAGCCCCAGCATTTT.

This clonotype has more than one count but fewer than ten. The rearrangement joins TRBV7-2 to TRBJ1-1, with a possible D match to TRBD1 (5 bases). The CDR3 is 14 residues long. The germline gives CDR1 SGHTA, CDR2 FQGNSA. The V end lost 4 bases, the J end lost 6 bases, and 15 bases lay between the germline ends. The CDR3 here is CASSSGTRVAEAFF. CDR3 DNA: TGTGCCAGCAGCTCCGGGACCCGGGTCGCTGAAGCTTTCTTT.

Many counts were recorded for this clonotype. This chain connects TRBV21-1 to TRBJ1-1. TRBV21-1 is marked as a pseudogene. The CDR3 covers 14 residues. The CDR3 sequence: CASSDGSLNTEAFF. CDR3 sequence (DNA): TGTGCCAGCAGCGACGGCAGCTTGAACACTGAAGCTTTCTTT.